This TCR beta chain was obtained from a study of T cells after posttransplantation cyclophosphamide. This CDR3 has 14 amino acids. V dropped 6 bases and J dropped 0 bases, with 12 bases sitting between them. CDR1 is SQVTM and CDR2 is ANQGSEA in the germline V gene. In the case of this clone: Its cognate antigen is unknown.

This related bone marrow graft donor gave peripheral blood on the day of marrow donation. Some clones are missing from TCRdb's copy, which holds only in-frame ones; the method was immunoSEQ multiplex PCR. The table has 25,000 to 30,000 clones, 70% to 90% seen once. Study conclusions and caveats: Tissue-infiltrating T cells from skin or gut overlapped little with blood T cells. Recipient CMV seropositivity and CMV reactivation strongly tracked TRB clonality.

The TCR was taken from a man aged 50 to 60. The sample was PBMCs. The chain employs TRBV29-1 and TRBJ1-5, with a weak D call TRBD1 (6 bases). CDR3 nucleotides: TGCAGCGTAAGGACAGACTATAGCAATCAGCCCCAGCATTTT. Translating it yields CSVRTDYSNQPQHF.